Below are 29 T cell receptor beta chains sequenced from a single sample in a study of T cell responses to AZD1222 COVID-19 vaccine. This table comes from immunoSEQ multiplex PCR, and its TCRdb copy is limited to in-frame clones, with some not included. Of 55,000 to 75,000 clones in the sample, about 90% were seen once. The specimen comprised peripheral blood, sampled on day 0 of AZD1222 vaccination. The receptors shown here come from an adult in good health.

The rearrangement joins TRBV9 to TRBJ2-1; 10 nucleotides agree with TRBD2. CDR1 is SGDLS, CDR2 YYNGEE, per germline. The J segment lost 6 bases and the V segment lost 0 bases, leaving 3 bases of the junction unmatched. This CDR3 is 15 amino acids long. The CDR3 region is CASSVAAGGINEQFF. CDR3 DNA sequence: TGTGCCAGCAGCGTAGCAGCGGGGGGGATCAATGAGCAGTTCTTC.

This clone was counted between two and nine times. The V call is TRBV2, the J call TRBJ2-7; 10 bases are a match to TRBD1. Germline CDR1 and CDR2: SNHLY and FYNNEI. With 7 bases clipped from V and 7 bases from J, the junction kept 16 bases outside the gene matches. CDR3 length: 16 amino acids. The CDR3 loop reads CASTAGEGQGIREQYF. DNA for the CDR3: TGTGCCAGCACCGCGGGGGAGGGACAGGGGATTCGAGAGCAGTACTTC.

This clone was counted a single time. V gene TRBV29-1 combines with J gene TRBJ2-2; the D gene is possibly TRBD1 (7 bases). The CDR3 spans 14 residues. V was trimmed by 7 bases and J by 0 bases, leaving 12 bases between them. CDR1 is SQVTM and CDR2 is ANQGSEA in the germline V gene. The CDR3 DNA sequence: TGCAGCGGGCGGGACAGCGCGAACACCGGGGAGCTGTTTTTT. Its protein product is CSGRDSANTGELFF.

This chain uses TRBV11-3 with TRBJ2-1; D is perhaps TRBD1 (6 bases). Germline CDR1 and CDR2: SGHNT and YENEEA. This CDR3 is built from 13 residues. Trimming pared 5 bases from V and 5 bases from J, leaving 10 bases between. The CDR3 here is CASSQTGNNEQFF. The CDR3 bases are TGTGCCAGCAGCCAAACAGGGAACAATGAGCAGTTCTTC.

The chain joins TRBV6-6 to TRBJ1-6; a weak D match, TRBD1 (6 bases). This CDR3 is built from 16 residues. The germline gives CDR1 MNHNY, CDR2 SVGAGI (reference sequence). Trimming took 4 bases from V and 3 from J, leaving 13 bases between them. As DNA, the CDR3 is TGTGCCAGCAGTTCCAGGGGCGGCGGCTATAATTCACCCCTCCACTTT. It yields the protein CASSSRGGGYNSPLHF.

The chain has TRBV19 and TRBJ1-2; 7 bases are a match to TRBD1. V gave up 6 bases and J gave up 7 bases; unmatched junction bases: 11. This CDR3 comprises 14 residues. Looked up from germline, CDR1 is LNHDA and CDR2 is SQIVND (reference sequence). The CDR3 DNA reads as TGTGCCAGTAGCCCAGGCAGGGGGATGGGTGGCTACACCTTC. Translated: CASSPGRGMGGYTF.

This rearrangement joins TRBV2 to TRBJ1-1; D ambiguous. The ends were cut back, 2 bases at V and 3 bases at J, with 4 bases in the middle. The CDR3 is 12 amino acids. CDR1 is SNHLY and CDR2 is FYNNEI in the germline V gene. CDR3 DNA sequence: TGTGCCAGCAGTGAACAGTACACTGAAGCTTTCTTT. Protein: CASSEQYTEAFF.

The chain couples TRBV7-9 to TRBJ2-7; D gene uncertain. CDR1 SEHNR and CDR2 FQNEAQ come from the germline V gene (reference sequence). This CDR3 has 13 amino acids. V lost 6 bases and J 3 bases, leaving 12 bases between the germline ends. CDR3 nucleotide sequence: TGTGCCAGCAGTTTTGACATCGGCTACGAGCAGTACTTC. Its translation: CASSFDIGYEQYF.

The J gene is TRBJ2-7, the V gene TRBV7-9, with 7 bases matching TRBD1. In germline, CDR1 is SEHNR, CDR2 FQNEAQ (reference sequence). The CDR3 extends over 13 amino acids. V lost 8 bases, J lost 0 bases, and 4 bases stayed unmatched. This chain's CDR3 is CASGRDSSYEQYF. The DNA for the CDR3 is TGTGCCAGCGGACGGGACAGCTCCTACGAGCAGTACTTC.

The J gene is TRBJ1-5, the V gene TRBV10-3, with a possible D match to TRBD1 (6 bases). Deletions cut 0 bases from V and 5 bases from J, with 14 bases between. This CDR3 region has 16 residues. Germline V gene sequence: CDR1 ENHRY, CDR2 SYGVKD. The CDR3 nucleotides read TGTGCCATCAGTGAGTCGGGCAGGGGTCCAGATCAGCCCCAGCATTTT. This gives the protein CAISESGRGPDQPQHF.

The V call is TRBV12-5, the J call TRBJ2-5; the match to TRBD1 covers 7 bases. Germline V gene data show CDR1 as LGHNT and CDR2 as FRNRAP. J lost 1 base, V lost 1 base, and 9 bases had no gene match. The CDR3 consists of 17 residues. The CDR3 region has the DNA TGTGCTAGTGGTTTGGGAGGAACAGGGGCGATCCAAGAGACCCAGTACTTC. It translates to CASGLGGTGAIQETQYF.

The CDR3 region has the DNA TGTGCCAGCAGTGTTCAGGGGCGAAATTCACCCCTCCACTTT. Protein sequence: CASSVQGRNSPLHF. The V gene is TRBV2, the J gene TRBJ1-6; TRBD1 might be the D (6 bases). The CDR3 runs to 14 residues. CDR1 SNHLY and CDR2 FYNNEI come from the germline V gene. V lost 4 bases and J 7 bases, leaving 11 bases between the germline ends.

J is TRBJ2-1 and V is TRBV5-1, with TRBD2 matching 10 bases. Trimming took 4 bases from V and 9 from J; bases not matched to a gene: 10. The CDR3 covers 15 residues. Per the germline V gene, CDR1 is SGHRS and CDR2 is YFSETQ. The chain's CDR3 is CASSLSGGAPTEQFF. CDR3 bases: TGCGCCAGCAGCCTCAGCGGGGGGGCTCCAACTGAGCAGTTCTTC.

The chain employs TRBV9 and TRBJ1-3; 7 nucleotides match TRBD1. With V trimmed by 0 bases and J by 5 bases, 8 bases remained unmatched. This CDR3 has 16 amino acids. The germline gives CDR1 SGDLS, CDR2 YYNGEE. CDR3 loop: CASSVDPRGARNTIYF. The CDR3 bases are TGTGCCAGCAGCGTAGACCCCAGGGGGGCGAGAAACACCATATATTTT.

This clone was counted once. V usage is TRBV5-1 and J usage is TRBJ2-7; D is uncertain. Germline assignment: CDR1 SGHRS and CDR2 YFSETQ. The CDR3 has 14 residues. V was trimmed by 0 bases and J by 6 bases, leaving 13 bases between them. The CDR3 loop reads CASSLAATPGEQYF. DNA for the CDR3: TGCGCCAGCAGCTTGGCCGCGACCCCGGGCGAGCAGTACTTC.

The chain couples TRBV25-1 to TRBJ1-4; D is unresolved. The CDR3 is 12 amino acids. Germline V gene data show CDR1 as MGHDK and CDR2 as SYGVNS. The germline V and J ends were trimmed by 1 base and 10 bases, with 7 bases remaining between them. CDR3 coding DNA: TGTGCCAGCAGTGAATGGGTGGGAAAACTGTTTTTT. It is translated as CASSEWVGKLFF.

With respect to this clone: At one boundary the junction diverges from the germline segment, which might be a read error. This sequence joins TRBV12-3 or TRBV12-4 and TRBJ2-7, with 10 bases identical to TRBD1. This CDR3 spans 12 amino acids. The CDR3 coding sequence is TGTGCCAGCACCGGGACAGGGGCACCTCCAAGCTTC. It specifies CASTGTGAPPSF.

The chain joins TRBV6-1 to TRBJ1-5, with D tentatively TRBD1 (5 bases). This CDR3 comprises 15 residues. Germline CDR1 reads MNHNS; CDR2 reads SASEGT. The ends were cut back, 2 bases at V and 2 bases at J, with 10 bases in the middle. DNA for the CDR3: TGTGCCAGCAGTGAAATGGGGCGAGGCAATCAGCCCCAGCATTTT. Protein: CASSEMGRGNQPQHF.

CDR3 sequence (DNA): TGTGCCAGCAGTTATGGACAGCTGAACACTGAAGCTTTCTTT. Translating it yields CASSYGQLNTEAFF. V gene TRBV6-6 combines with J gene TRBJ1-1, with D possibly being TRBD1 (6 bases). The CDR3 runs to 14 residues. Germline CDR1 reads MNHNY; CDR2 reads SVGAGI (reference sequence). V lost 3 bases and J lost 0, with 8 bases in between.

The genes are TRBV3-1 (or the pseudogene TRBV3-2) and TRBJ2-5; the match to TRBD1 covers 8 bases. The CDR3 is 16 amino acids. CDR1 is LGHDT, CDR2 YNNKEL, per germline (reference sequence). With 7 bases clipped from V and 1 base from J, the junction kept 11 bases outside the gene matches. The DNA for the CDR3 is TGTGCCAGCACCATCGTCCCGGGACAGGTCCAAGAGACCCAGTACTTC. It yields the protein CASTIVPGQVQETQYF.

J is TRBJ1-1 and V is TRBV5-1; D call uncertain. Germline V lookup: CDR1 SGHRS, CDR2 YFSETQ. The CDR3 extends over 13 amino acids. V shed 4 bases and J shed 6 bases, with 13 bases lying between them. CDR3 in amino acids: CASSEGPGSEAFF. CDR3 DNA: TGCGCCAGCAGCGAAGGGCCGGGCTCTGAAGCTTTCTTT.

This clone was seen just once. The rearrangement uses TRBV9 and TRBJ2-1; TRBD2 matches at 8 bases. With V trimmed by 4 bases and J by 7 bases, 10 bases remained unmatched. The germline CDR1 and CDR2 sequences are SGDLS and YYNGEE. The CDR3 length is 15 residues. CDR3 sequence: CASSRGLAGGNEQFF. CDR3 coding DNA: TGTGCCAGCAGCCGAGGGCTAGCGGGTGGTAATGAGCAGTTCTTC.

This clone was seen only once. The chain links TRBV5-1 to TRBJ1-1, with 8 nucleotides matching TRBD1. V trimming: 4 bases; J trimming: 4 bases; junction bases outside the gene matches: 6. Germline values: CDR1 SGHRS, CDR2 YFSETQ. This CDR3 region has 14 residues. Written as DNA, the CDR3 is TGCGCCAGCAGCCCGACAGGGGAGGGCACTGAAGCTTTCTTT. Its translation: CASSPTGEGTEAFF. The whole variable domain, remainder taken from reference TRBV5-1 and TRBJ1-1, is KAGVTQTPRYLIKTRGQQVTLSCSPISGHRSVSWYQQTPGQGLQFLFEYFSETQRNKGNFPGRFSGRQFSNSRSEMNVSTLELGDSALYLCASSPTGEGTEAFFGQGTRLTVV.

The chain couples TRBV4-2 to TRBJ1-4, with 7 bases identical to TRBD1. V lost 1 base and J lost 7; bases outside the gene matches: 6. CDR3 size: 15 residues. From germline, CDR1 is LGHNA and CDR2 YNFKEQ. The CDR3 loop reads CASSQAGGFSEKLFF. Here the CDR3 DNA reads TGTGCCAGCAGCCAAGCAGGGGGGTTCAGTGAAAAACTGTTTTTT.

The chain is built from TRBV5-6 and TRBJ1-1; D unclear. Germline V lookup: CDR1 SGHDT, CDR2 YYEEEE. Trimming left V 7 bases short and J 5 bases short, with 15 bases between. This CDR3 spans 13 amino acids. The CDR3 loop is CASARTLGTEAFF. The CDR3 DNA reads TGTGCCAGCGCCAGGACCCTGGGAACTGAAGCTTTCTTT. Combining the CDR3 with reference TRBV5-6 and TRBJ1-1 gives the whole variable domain DAGVTQSPTHLIKTRGQQVTLRCSPKSGHDTVSWYQQALGQGPQFIFQYYEEEERQRGNFPDRFSGHQFPNYSSELNVNALLLGDSALYLCASARTLGTEAFFGQGTRLTVV.

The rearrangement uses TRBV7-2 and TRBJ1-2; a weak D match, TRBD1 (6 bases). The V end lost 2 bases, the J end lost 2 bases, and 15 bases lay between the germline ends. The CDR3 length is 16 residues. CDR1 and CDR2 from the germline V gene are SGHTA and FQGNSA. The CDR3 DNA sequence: TGTGCCAGCAGCTTAACTACAGGGATCCTCAACTATGGCTACACCTTC. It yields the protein CASSLTTGILNYGYTF. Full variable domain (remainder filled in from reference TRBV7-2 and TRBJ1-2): GAGVSQSPSNKVTEKGKDVELRCDPISGHTALYWYRQSLGQGLEFLIYFQGNSAPDKSGLPSDRFSAERTGGSVSTLTIQRTQQEDSAVYLCASSLTTGILNYGYTFGSGTRLTVV.

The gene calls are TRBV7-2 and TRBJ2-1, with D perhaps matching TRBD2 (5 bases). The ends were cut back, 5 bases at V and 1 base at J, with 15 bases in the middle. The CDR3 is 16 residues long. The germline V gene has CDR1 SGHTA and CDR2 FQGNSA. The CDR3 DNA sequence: TGTGCCAGCAGCCGCGGGCCGGTGGCGTCCTACAATGAGCAGTTCTTC. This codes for CASSRGPVASYNEQFF.

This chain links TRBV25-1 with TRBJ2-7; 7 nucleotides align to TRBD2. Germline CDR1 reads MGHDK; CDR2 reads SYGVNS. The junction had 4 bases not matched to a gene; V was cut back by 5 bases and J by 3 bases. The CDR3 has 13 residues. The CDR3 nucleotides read TGTGCCAGCAGTAAGGCGGGGGTCTACGAGCAGTACTTC. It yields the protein CASSKAGVYEQYF.

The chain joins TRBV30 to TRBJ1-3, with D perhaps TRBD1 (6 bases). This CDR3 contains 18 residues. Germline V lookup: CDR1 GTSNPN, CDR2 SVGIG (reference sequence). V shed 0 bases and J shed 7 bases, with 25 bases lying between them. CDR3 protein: CAWSVRFYPGHPGNTIYF. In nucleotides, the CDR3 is TGTGCCTGGAGTGTACGGTTTTATCCGGGACACCCAGGGAACACCATATATTTT.